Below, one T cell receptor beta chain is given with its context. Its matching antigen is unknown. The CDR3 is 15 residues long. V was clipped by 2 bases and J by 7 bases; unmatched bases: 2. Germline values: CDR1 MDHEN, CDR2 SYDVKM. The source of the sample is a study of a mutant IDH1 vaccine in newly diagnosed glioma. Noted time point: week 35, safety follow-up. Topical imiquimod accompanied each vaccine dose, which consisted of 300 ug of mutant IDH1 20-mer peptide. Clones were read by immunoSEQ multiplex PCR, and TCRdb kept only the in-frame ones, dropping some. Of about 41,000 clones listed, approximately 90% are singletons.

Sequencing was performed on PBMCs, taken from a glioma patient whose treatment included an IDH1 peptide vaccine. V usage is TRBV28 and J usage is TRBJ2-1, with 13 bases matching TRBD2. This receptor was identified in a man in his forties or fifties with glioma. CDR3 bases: TGTGCCAGCAGTTTAATGGGACTAGCGGGGAATGAGCAGTTCTTC. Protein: CASSLMGLAGNEQFF. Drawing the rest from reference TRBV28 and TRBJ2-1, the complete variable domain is DVKVTQSSRYLVKRTGEKVFLECVQDMDHENMFWYRQDPGLGLRLIYFSYDVKMKEKGDIPEGYSVSREKKERFSLILESASTNQTSMYLCASSLMGLAGNEQFFGPGTRLTVL.